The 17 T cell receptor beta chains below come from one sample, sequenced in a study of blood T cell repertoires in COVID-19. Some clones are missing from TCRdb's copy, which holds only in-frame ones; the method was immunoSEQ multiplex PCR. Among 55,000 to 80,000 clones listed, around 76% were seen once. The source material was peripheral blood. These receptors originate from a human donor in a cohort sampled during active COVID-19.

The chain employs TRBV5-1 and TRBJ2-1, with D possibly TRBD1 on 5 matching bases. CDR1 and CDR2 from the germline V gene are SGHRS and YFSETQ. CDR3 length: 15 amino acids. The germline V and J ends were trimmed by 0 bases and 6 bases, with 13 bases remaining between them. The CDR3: CASSLGQTWGNEQFF. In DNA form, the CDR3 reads TGCGCCAGCAGCTTGGGACAGACATGGGGCAATGAGCAGTTCTTC.

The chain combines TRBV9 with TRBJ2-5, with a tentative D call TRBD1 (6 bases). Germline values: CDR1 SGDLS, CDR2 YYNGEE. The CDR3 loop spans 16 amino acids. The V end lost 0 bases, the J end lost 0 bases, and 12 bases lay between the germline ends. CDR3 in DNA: TGTGCCAGCAGCGTAGCAGGGGACGAGTACCAAGAGACCCAGTACTTC. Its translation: CASSVAGDEYQETQYF.

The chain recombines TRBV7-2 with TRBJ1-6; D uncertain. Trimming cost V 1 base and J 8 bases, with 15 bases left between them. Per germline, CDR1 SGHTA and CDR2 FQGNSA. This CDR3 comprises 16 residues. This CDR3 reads CASSLGSWGGYSPLHF. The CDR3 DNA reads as TGTGCCAGCAGCTTAGGATCTTGGGGAGGCTATTCACCCCTCCACTTT.

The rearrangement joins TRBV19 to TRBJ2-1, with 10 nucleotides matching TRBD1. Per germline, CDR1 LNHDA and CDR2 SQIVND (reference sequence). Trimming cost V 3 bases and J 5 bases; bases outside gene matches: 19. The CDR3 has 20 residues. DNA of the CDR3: TGTGCCAGTAGTATTAGGGGGACAGGGGTCCTGCTAACTAGCGACAATGAGCAGTTCTTC. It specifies CASSIRGTGVLLTSDNEQFF.

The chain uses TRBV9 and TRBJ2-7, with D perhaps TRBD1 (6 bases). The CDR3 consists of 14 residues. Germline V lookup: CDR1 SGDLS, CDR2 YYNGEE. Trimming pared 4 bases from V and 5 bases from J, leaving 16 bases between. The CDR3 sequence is CASSPGQGLHEQYF. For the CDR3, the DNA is TGTGCCAGCAGCCCTGGTCAGGGGTTACACGAGCAGTACTTC.

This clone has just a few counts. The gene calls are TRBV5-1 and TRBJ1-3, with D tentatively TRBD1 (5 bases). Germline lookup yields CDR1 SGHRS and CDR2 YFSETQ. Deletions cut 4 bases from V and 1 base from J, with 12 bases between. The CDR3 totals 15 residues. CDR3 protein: CASSADSASGNTIYF. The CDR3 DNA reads TGCGCCAGCAGCGCCGACAGCGCTTCTGGAAACACCATATATTTT.

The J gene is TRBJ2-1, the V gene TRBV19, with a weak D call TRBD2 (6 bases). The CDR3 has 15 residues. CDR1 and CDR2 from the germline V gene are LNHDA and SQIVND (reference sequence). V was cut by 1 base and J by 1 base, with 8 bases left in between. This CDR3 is CASSIGGVSYNEQFF. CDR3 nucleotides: TGTGCCAGTAGTATAGGGGGGGTATCCTACAATGAGCAGTTCTTC.

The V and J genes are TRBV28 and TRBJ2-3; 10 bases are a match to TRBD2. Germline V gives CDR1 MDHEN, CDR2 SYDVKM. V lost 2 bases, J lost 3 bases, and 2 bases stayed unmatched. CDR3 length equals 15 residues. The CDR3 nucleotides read TGTGCCAGCAGTTTAAATAGCGGGGGGACAGATACGCAGTATTTT. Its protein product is CASSLNSGGTDTQYF.

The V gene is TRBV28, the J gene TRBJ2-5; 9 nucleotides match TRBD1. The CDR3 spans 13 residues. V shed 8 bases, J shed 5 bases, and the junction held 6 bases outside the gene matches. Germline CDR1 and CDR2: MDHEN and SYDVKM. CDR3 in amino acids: CASGQGRAETQYF. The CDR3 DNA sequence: TGTGCCAGCGGACAGGGGAGGGCGGAGACCCAGTACTTC.

This CDR3 is CASSLRWTGGSDTEAFF. CDR3 nucleotides: TGTGCCAGCAGCTTGAGGTGGACAGGGGGCTCGGACACTGAAGCTTTCTTT. The J gene is TRBJ1-1, the V gene TRBV5-5, with TRBD1 identical over 11 bases. V lost 1 base to trimming and J lost 3 bases; unmatched junction nucleotides: 8. Germline V lookup: CDR1 SGHKS, CDR2 YYEKEE (reference sequence). This CDR3 is 17 amino acids long. The full variable domain, its missing parts supplied by reference TRBV5-5 and TRBJ1-1, is DAGVTQSPTHLIKTRGQQVTLRCSPISGHKSVSWYQQVLGQGPQFIFQYYEKEERGRGNFPDRFSARQFPNYSSELNVNALLLGDSALYLCASSLRWTGGSDTEAFFGQGTRLTVV.

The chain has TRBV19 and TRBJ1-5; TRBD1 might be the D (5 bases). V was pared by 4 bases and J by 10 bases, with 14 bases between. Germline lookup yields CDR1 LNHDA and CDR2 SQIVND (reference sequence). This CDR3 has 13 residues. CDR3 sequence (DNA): TGTGCCAGTAGTAGTAAACAGGTTCTTCCCCAGCATTTT. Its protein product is CASSSKQVLPQHF.

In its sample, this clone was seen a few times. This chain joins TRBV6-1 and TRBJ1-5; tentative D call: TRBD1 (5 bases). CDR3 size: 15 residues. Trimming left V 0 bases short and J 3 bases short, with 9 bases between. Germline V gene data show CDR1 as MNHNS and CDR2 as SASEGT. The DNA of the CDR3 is TGTGCCAGCAGTGAAGCAGGACACAACAATCAGCCCCAGCATTTT. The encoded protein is CASSEAGHNNQPQHF.

CDR3 DNA sequence: TGTGCCAGTAGCCACGACAGGCTTGAGCAGTTCTTC. This gives the protein CASSHDRLEQFF. V gene TRBV19 combines with J gene TRBJ2-1, with D possibly TRBD1 on 6 matching bases. V shed 6 bases and J shed 9 bases, with 12 bases lying between them. CDR1 is LNHDA, CDR2 SQIVND, per germline (reference sequence). The CDR3 loop spans 12 amino acids. The full variable domain, in which reference TRBV19 and TRBJ2-1 provide the parts outside the CDR3, is DGGITQSPKYLFRKEGQNVTLSCEQNLNHDAMYWYRQDPGQGLRLIYYSQIVNDFQKGDIAEGYSVSREKKESFPLTVTSAQKNPTAFYLCASSHDRLEQFFGPGTRLTVL.

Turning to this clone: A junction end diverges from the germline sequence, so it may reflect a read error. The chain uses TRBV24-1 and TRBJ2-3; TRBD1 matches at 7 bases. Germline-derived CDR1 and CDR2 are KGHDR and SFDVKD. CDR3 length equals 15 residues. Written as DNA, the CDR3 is TGTGCCACCAGAGACAGGGATCATGCATCAGATGCGCAGTATTTT. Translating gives CATRDRDHASDAQYF.

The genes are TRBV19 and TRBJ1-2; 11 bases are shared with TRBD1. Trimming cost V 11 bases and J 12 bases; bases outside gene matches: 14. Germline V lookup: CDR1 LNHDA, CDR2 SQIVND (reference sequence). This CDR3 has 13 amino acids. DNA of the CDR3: TGTGCCGTATTCTCCGGGAGGACAGGGGGCCACACCTTC. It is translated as CAVFSGRTGGHTF.

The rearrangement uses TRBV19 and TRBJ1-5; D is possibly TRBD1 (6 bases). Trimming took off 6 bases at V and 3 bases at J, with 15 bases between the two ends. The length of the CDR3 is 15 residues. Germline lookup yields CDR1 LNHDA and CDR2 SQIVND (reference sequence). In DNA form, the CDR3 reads TGTGCCAGTAGCGCGCAGGGGACACCCAATCAGCCCCAGCATTTT. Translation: CASSAQGTPNQPQHF.

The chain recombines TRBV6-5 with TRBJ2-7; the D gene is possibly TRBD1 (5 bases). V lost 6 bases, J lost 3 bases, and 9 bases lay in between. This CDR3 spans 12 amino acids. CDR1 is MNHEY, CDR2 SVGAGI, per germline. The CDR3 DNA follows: TGTGCCAGCAGAACAGACAGCTACGAGCAGTACTTC. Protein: CASRTDSYEQYF.